These 32 T cell receptor beta chains share one sample of origin, sequenced in a study of tumor and adjacent non-tumor tissue in lung cancer. This sample's RNA came from whole unsorted tissue. A modified ARM-PCR protocol with three rounds of nested PCR amplified TCRbeta. TCRdb fed the multiplex PCR reads into MiXCR, producing one record per CDR3 protein. The sample holds 75,000 to 95,000 distinct CDR3 sequences, 72% seen once. The sample was lung tumor tissue. These TCRs come from a middle-aged woman with non-small cell lung cancer.

On this clonotype: It may be a read error: a sequence one base away is much more abundant. The chain carries TRBV20-1 and TRBJ2-7; TRBD1 or TRBD2 may be the D gene (6 bases each). Trimming stripped 3 bases from V and 5 bases from J, with 14 bases between. Germline CDR1 reads DFQATT; CDR2 reads SNEGSKA (reference sequence). This CDR3 comprises 13 residues. This chain's CDR3 is CSASGVGGHEQYF. In DNA, the CDR3 is TGCAGTGCTAGTGGCGTGGGGGGCCACGAGCAGTACTTC.

For this clonotype: A junction end diverges from the germline sequence, so it may reflect a read error. This chain connects TRBV6-5 to TRBJ1-1; D is perhaps TRBD1 (5 bases). The CDR3 consists of 13 residues. The germline V gene encodes CDR1 MNHEY and CDR2 SVGAGI. In DNA form, the CDR3 reads TGTGCCAACAGTCGGACACCTAACACCGAAGCTTTCTTT. As protein: CANSRTPNTEAFF.

Comment on this clonotype: The CDR3 does not close with the conserved phenylalanine or tryptophan, likely indicating a read error. This chain uses TRBV11-2 with TRBJ2-7; the match to TRBD2 covers 7 bases. Per the germline V gene, CDR1 is SGHAT and CDR2 is FQNNGV. This CDR3 region has 14 residues. The CDR3 region has the DNA TGTGCAAGCAGCTTACGGGGGGTAGAGGACGAGCAGTACTTA. Translating gives CASSLRGVEDEQYL.

In the case of this clonotype: Mismatch with germline at one junction end may stem from a read error. The genes are TRBV20-1 and TRBJ2-1, with TRBD2 matching over 13 bases. Germline CDR1 and CDR2: DFQATT and SNEGSKA (reference sequence). This CDR3 has 18 amino acids. The CDR3 sequence is CSARPGLAGDVAYNEHFF. The CDR3 coding sequence is TGCAGTGCTAGACCCGGACTAGCGGGAGACGTCGCCTACAATGAGCATTTCTTC.

Remarks on this clonotype: The conserved closing phenylalanine or tryptophan is absent in this CDR3, likely reflecting a read error. The CDR3 here is CASSGSRGSGTQYY. The CDR3 bases are TGTGCCAGCAGCGGGAGCAGGGGGTCAGGGACCCAGTACTAC. V usage is TRBV11-2 and J usage is TRBJ2-5, with 7 nucleotides matching TRBD1. Germline assignment: CDR1 SGHAT and CDR2 FQNNGV. V dropped 5 bases and J dropped 7; count of bases not matched to a gene: 10. The CDR3 consists of 14 residues.

The chain combines TRBV29-1 with TRBJ1-2, with D hard to call. V was trimmed by 4 bases and J by 11 bases, leaving 17 bases between them. The CDR3 contains 12 residues. Germline V lookup: CDR1 SQVTM, CDR2 ANQGSEA. The CDR3 reads CSVVLLNCGYTF. CDR3 nucleotide sequence: TGCAGCGTTGTATTGTTAAACTGTGGTTACACCTTC.

J is TRBJ2-1 and V is TRBV28; 12 nucleotides line up with TRBD2. The CDR3 covers 21 residues. Per the germline V gene, CDR1 is MDHEN and CDR2 is SYDVKM. J gave up 7 bases and V 4 bases, and 23 bases lay outside the gene matches. The CDR3 nucleotides are TGTGCCAGCAGTTCCAGAACCCTGACTAGCGGGGGAAGAAATAGGAGAAATGAGCAGTTCTTC. This translates into CASSSRTLTSGGRNRRNEQFF.

A single count supports this clonotype. A read error is likely, as this CDR3 ends without the conserved phenylalanine or tryptophan. The chain carries TRBV11-2 and TRBJ2-3; unclear D gene. The CDR3 is made up of 14 amino acids. Trimming left V 9 bases short and J 4 bases short, with 17 bases between. Germline V lookup: CDR1 SGHAT, CDR2 FQNNGV. The CDR3 spells CARNPLSAADTQYY. The CDR3 nucleotides are TGTGCCAGGAACCCTCTAAGCGCGGCAGATACGCAGTATTAT.

This clonotype was detected many times. The V call is TRBV10-1, the J call TRBJ1-5; a weak D match, TRBD1 (6 bases). Between the trimmed V and J ends, which lost 4 bases and 4 bases, there was a span of 8 bases. The CDR3 spans 13 residues. Germline V gives CDR1 WNHNN, CDR2 SYGVQD (reference sequence). CDR3 residues: CASSADRNQPQHF. For the CDR3, the DNA is TGCGCCAGCAGTGCGGACAGAAATCAGCCCCAGCATTTT.

The chain is built from TRBV11-2 and TRBJ2-1, with D tentatively TRBD1 (6 bases). The DNA end is more similar to TRBJ2-7, so the J call may be wrong. The germline CDR1 and CDR2 sequences are SGHAT and FQNNGV. CDR3 size: 16 residues. CDR3 region: CASSLITGRADNEQYF. The DNA of the CDR3 is TGTGCCAGCAGCTTAATCACAGGGCGCGCTGACAACGAGCAGTACTTC.

As to this clonotype: An end of the junction differs from the germline gene, which may be a read error. The chain joins TRBV7-9 to TRBJ2-1; D possibly corresponds to TRBD2 (5 bases). The CDR3 covers 15 residues. The V gene's germline CDR1 is SEHNR and CDR2 FQNEAQ (reference sequence). The CDR3 is CASSLGGGGVNVQFF. The CDR3 nucleotides are TGTGCCAGCAGCTTAGGAGGCGGAGGAGTCAATGTGCAGTTCTTC.

For this clonotype: Lacking the conserved final phenylalanine or tryptophan, this CDR3 likely reflects a read error. No DNA is shown, since the ends of the CDR3 on it are uncertain; the CDR3 is the one TCRdb lists. The chain has TRBV13 and TRBJ1-1; the D call in the table, TRBD1, was not verified against the DNA. The CDR3 has 13 residues if both end residues are counted. Per germline, CDR1 PRHDT and CDR2 FYEKMQ (reference sequence). CDR3 loop: CAGSRRDTQKVFS.

This chain uses TRBV11-2 with TRBJ2-1; 7 bases align to TRBD1. Germline CDR1 SGHAT, CDR2 FQNNGV. The CDR3 runs to 15 residues. CDR3 nucleotide sequence: TGTAACAGCAGCTTAGATCCCAGCAGGGGGATTGAGCAGTTCTTC. This codes for CNSSLDPSRGIEQFF.

Note on this clonotype: The junction departs from germline at one end; a sequencing error may be responsible. This rearrangement joins TRBV6-1 to TRBJ2-6; tentatively, D is TRBD2 (6 bases). The CDR3 is 15 amino acids. From germline, CDR1 is MNHNS and CDR2 SASEGT. The CDR3 DNA reads as TGTGCCAACACCCCAGGAGGGGCTGGGGCCAACGTCGTGACTTTC. This encodes CANTPGGAGANVVTF.

Regarding this clonotype: A read error may produce the germline difference seen at one junction end. The gene calls are TRBV11-2 and TRBJ2-3; 9 bases are a match to TRBD1. Per germline, CDR1 SGHAT and CDR2 FQNNGV. The CDR3 extends over 18 amino acids. This CDR3 reads CASSPSLPGQGNADTQYF. The CDR3 nucleotides read TGTGCTAGCAGCCCGAGTTTGCCGGGACAGGGTAATGCAGATACGCAGTATTTT.

Worth noting for this clonotype: A junction boundary mismatches the germline segment, possibly from a read error. The CDR3: CTSLPTPDSSYKQYF. The CDR3 DNA sequence: TGTACCAGCCTCCCCACTCCGGACTCCTCTTACAAGCAGTACTTC. The chain recombines TRBV4-2 with TRBJ2-7, with D possibly TRBD2 on 5 matching bases. CDR1 LGHNA and CDR2 YNFKEQ come from the germline V gene. The CDR3 has 15 amino acids.

As concerns this clonotype: The conserved closing phenylalanine or tryptophan is absent in this CDR3, likely reflecting a read error. The chain has TRBV11-1 and TRBJ2-1; 9 positions agree with TRBD2. CDR3 length: 14 residues. The germline CDR1 and CDR2 sequences are SGHAT and FQDESV (reference sequence). The CDR3 sequence is CVSSQGVAGDGQFS. The CDR3 DNA is TGTGTCAGCAGCCAGGGGGTAGCGGGAGATGGGCAGTTCTCC.

A word on this clonotype: The junction differs from germline at one of its ends, possibly a read error. The V and J genes are TRBV4-2 and TRBJ2-2; D possibly corresponds to TRBD2 (7 bases). The CDR3 has 17 amino acids. Germline loops: CDR1 LGHNA, CDR2 YNFKEQ. The CDR3 loop reads CANSQLGGADWIGELFF. CDR3 bases: TGTGCCAACAGCCAATTAGGGGGGGCGGATTGGATCGGGGAGCTGTTTTTT.

To note about this clonotype: At one of its ends the junction is not consistent with the germline gene, which may arise from a read error. The chain uses TRBV11-2 and TRBJ2-3; the D gene is possibly TRBD1 (6 bases). CDR3 length: 14 residues. CDR1 is SGHAT, CDR2 FQNNGV, per germline. The DNA for the CDR3 is TGTACCAGCAGTCACACGGGCACGGACAGTACGCAGTATTTT. Its translation: CTSSHTGTDSTQYF.

On this clonotype: At one of its ends the junction is not consistent with the germline gene, which may arise from a read error. CDR3 amino acids: CASSPTGASDSPLHF. The CDR3 nucleotides are TGTGCCAGCAGCCCTACAGGCGCATCGGATTCACCTCTCCATTTT. J is TRBJ1-6 and V is TRBV7-9; tentatively, D is TRBD1 (5 bases). Germline V gene sequence: CDR1 SEHNR, CDR2 FQNEAQ (reference sequence). The CDR3 contains 15 residues.

This clonotype was seen once. The genes are TRBV11-2 and TRBJ1-2; perhaps TRBD1 as D (6 bases). From germline, CDR1 is SGHAT and CDR2 FQNNGV. This CDR3 has 13 residues. V gave up 5 bases and J gave up 11 bases, with 18 bases separating them. CDR3 sequence reads: CASSPIWERGYTF. In nucleotides, the CDR3 is TGTGCCAGCAGCCCCATCTGGGAGAGGGGGTACACCTTC.

About this clonotype: At one end the junction does not follow the germline gene, possibly because of a read error. V is TRBV11-2 and J is TRBJ2-5; D might be TRBD2 (5 bases). Germline CDR1 is SGHAT and CDR2 is FQNNGV. The CDR3 totals 15 residues. The chain's CDR3 is CASSLFVGIHETQNF. The CDR3 nucleotides read TGTGCCAGCAGCTTATTCGTCGGGATCCATGAGACCCAGAACTTC.

As for this clonotype: Compared with germline, one end of the junction differs, possibly owing to a read error. This chain connects TRBV11-2 to TRBJ2-1; 8 bases align to TRBD2. The CDR3 length is 15 residues. Germline CDR1 is SGHAT and CDR2 is FQNNGV. CDR3 residues: CASSSGLGANNVQFF. CDR3 sequence (DNA): TGTGCCAGCAGCTCGGGACTAGGGGCAAACAATGTGCAGTTCTTC.

On this clonotype: A read error may explain this, as a much larger clone is one base away. No conserved phenylalanine or tryptophan ends this CDR3, so it is likely a read error. J is TRBJ1-2 and V is TRBV4-1; D remains ambiguous. Trimming pared 2 bases from V and 6 bases from J, leaving 7 bases between. Germline V lookup: CDR1 MGHRA, CDR2 YSYEKL. The CDR3 covers 12 residues. The CDR3: CASSQRCHGYTL. The CDR3 nucleotides are TGCGCCAGCAGCCAACGATGTCATGGCTACACCCTC.

This clonotype has a single count. This may be a read error, as it is one base from a much larger clone. The genes are TRBV30 and TRBJ1-6, with a possible D match to TRBD1 (5 bases). Per germline, CDR1 GTSNPN and CDR2 SVGIG (reference sequence). V was shortened by 4 bases and J by 2 bases, with 18 bases between the two germline ends. This CDR3 region has 17 residues. CDR3 sequence reads: CAWNLSQTAAYNSPLHF. The CDR3 region has the DNA TGTGCCTGGAACCTCTCCCAGACAGCAGCCTATAATTCACCCCTCCACTTT.

With respect to this clonotype: The CDR3 ends on some other residue instead of the conserved phenylalanine or tryptophan, so this is likely a read error. The chain combines TRBV20-1 with TRBJ1-6, with D unclear. The CDR3 is made up of 12 amino acids. Germline-derived CDR1 and CDR2 are DFQATT and SNEGSKA (reference sequence). V shed 4 bases and J shed 6 bases, with 7 bases lying between them. CDR3 DNA sequence: TGCAGTGCTACAGTCGGTAATTCACCCCTCCACATT. Protein product: CSATVGNSPLHI.

V and J are TRBV7-9 and TRBJ1-1, with no clear D. CDR1 SEHNR and CDR2 FQNEAQ come from the germline V gene (reference sequence). V was pared by 5 bases and J by 4 bases, with 17 bases between. This CDR3 spans 15 amino acids. This CDR3 reads CASSLHGIGSTEAFF. The DNA for the CDR3 is TGTGCCAGCAGCCTACACGGCATAGGGAGCACTGAAGCTTTCTTT.

This chain links TRBV28 with TRBJ2-7; D is undetermined. Trimming took off 5 bases at V and 3 bases at J, with 14 bases between the two ends. This CDR3 has 14 residues. Germline-derived CDR1 and CDR2 are MDHEN and SYDVKM. DNA for the CDR3: TGTGCCAGCAGTCCAACCTATCCAAACTACGAGCAGTACTTC. It specifies CASSPTYPNYEQYF.

In regard to this clonotype: The germline gene is not matched at one end of the junction; a read error may be the cause. The chain has TRBV23-1 and TRBJ2-1, with 8 bases matching TRBD2. TRBV23-1 is an open reading frame whose function is uncertain. CDR3 length equals 16 residues. Here the CDR3 DNA reads TGCGTCAGCGGATCACGCGGGGGGCGCTCCTACAATGAGCAGTTCTTC. This encodes CVSGSRGGRSYNEQFF.

Concerning this clonotype: Sequence at one end of the junction differs from germline and may be a read error. The chain employs TRBV14 and TRBJ2-1; no clear D gene. The germline V gene has CDR1 SGHDN and CDR2 FVKESK. CDR3 length: 15 amino acids. Here the CDR3 DNA reads TGTGCCAGCAGCCAAAAAGGATCGTCATACAGTGAGCAGTTCTTC. This translates into CASSQKGSSYSEQFF.

To note about this clonotype: One junction end does not reproduce the germline sequence, and a read error may be involved. This chain links TRBV11-2 with TRBJ2-3, with D perhaps TRBD2 (5 bases). The CDR3 is 15 residues long. CDR1 SGHAT and CDR2 FQNNGV come from the germline V gene. The CDR3 nucleotides read TGTGCCAGCATCCAACGGGCTAGCCGAGCATATACGCATTATTTT. This sequence encodes CASIQRASRAYTHYF. The whole variable domain, filled in from reference TRBV11-2 and TRBJ2-3, reads EAGVAQSPRYKIIEKRQSVAFWCNPISGHATLYWYQQILGQGPKLLIQFQNNGVVDDSQLPKDRFSAERLKGVDSTLKIQPAKLEDSAVYLCASIQRASRAYTHYFGPGTRLTVL.

Notes on this clonotype: A much bigger clone sits one base away, suggesting this may be a read error. V and J are TRBV20-1 and TRBJ2-7; D not certain. V lost 3 bases and J 5 bases, leaving 14 bases between the germline ends. CDR1 DFQATT and CDR2 SNEGSKA come from the germline V gene (reference sequence). This CDR3 has 13 amino acids. CDR3 bases: TGCAGTGCTAGGCCGGCAGACCAAAACGAGCAGTACTTC. Residues: CSARPADQNEQYF.